These 32 T cell receptor beta chains were all obtained from the same sample, sequenced in a study of CD8+CD57+ T cells in acquired aplastic anemia (dated by TCRdb to the late 2010s). Patients chosen for sequencing had shown expansion of CD8+CD57+ cells by flow cytometry. The sequencer was an Illumina HiSeq 2000. TCR beta VDJ combination and CDR3 sequence profiling used genomic DNA as the template. The public reads were run again by TCRdb, first through fastp at Q25 and then through MiXCR, and only productive beta chains were kept. A single entry per CDR3 protein holds the most common genes and DNA from its merged rows. For this sample there are 250,000 or so distinct CDR3 sequences; around 46% appear just once. Approximately 7.8% of the sample goes to the ten largest clones. The specimen sequenced was sorted CD4+, CD8+, or CD8+CD57+ T cells (not recorded which) from PBMCs. The receptor set was obtained from a human donor with aplastic anemia.

This chain joins TRBV20-1 and TRBJ1-4; D is unresolved. This CDR3 is 16 amino acids long. The germline CDR1 and CDR2 sequences are DFQATT and SNEGSKA (reference sequence). Trimming left V 0 bases short and J 4 bases short, with 15 bases between. CDR3 nucleotides: TGCAGTGCTAGAGAGAAGGGAACCTACGTTAATGAAAAACTGTTTTTT. This translates into CSAREKGTYVNEKLFF.

This clonotype was recorded many times. J is TRBJ2-2 and V is TRBV7-8; D not certain. The V gene's germline CDR1 is SGHVS and CDR2 FQNEAQ. V lost 5 bases, J lost 2 bases, and 3 bases lay in between. CDR3 length: 12 amino acids. The CDR3 here is CASSTNTGELFF. CDR3 nucleotide sequence: TGTGCCAGCAGCACCAACACCGGGGAGCTGTTTTTT.

The chain carries TRBV9 and TRBJ2-6; D is ambiguous. With 0 bases removed from V and 0 bases from J, the gap between germline ends came to 13 bases. Germline assignment: CDR1 SGDLS and CDR2 YYNGEE. This CDR3 spans 18 amino acids. Here the CDR3 DNA reads TGTGCCAGCAGCGTAGAAGTTGGCCTCCCCTCTGGGGCCAACGTCCTGACTTTC. It translates to CASSVEVGLPSGANVLTF. The variable domain in full, with the rest retrieved from reference TRBV9 and TRBJ2-6, is DSGVTQTPKHLITATGQRVTLRCSPRSGDLSVYWYQQSLDQGLQFLIQYYNGEERAKGNILERFSAQQFPDLHSELNLSSLELGDSALYFCASSVEVGLPSGANVLTFGAGSRLTVL.

This clonotype came up many times. The chain carries TRBV10-3 and TRBJ1-1, with 7 bases matching TRBD1. This CDR3 comprises 12 residues. V was clipped by 9 bases and J by 2 bases; unmatched bases: 3. Germline V lookup: CDR1 ENHRY, CDR2 SYGVKD. CDR3 sequence: CAIGDSNTEAFF. DNA for the CDR3: TGTGCCATAGGGGACAGCAACACTGAAGCTTTCTTT.

The chain employs TRBV10-3 and TRBJ1-4; the D is unclear. CDR1 and CDR2 (germline): ENHRY, SYGVKD. V lost 3 bases and J 7 bases, leaving 9 bases between the germline ends. The CDR3 totals 13 residues. The CDR3 DNA reads TGTGCCATCAGTGAAACGGAGGGTGAAAAACTGTTTTTT. It translates to CAISETEGEKLFF.

The chain uses TRBV9 and TRBJ2-7; D might be TRBD1 or TRBD2, each matching 5 bases. Germline loops: CDR1 SGDLS, CDR2 YYNGEE. V lost 3 bases, J lost 6 bases, and 10 bases lay in between. The CDR3 is made up of 12 amino acids. CDR3 residues: CASSGPGAEQYF. The CDR3 region has the DNA TGTGCCAGCAGCGGTCCCGGGGCCGAGCAGTACTTC.

This chain connects TRBV6-1 to TRBJ2-5; 10 nucleotides line up with TRBD2. This CDR3 is built from 15 residues. Germline CDR1 is MNHNS and CDR2 is SASEGT. Trimming cost V 2 bases and J 5 bases; bases outside gene matches: 5. The CDR3 is CASSEKAGGGETQYF. DNA of the CDR3: TGTGCCAGCAGTGAAAAAGCGGGGGGGGGGGAGACCCAGTACTTC.

The CDR3 region is CASSPYRESYNEQFF. CDR3 DNA: TGTGCCAGCAGTCCCTACCGGGAGTCCTACAATGAGCAGTTCTTC. The rearrangement joins TRBV6-5 to TRBJ2-1; TRBD2 might be the D (6 bases). Germline lookup yields CDR1 MNHEY and CDR2 SVGAGI. This CDR3 has 15 amino acids. The germline V and J ends were trimmed by 5 bases and 1 base, with 12 bases remaining between them.

This chain uses TRBV5-4 with TRBJ2-3; no firm D call. Trimming took 5 bases from V and 0 from J, leaving 13 bases between them. This CDR3 has 15 amino acids. Looked up from germline, CDR1 is SGHNT and CDR2 is YYREEE (reference sequence). CDR3 DNA: TGTGCCAGCAGTACCGAGCTGGTAAGCACAGATACGCAGTATTTT. Its protein is CASSTELVSTDTQYF.

This clonotype showed up many times. This rearrangement joins TRBV25-1 to TRBJ2-1, with a tentative D call TRBD1 (6 bases). V shed 4 bases and J shed 9 bases, with 10 bases lying between them. The germline gives CDR1 MGHDK, CDR2 SYGVNS. The CDR3 runs to 12 residues. The CDR3 DNA follows: TGTGCCAGCAGTGCCACAGGGATTGAGCAGTTCTTC. This translates into CASSATGIEQFF.

V and J are TRBV7-2 and TRBJ2-1; D uncertain. The CDR3 contains 17 residues. Germline values: CDR1 SGHTA, CDR2 FQGNSA. V was shortened by 1 base and J by 3 bases, with 16 bases between the two germline ends. CDR3 nucleotide sequence: TGTGCCAGCAGCTTAGTTTTTTTCTGGTCTGGCTACAATGAGCAGTTCTTC. It translates to CASSLVFFWSGYNEQFF. Full variable domain (remainder filled in from reference TRBV7-2 and TRBJ2-1): GAGVSQSPSNKVTEKGKDVELRCDPISGHTALYWYRQSLGQGLEFLIYFQGNSAPDKSGLPSDRFSAERTGGSVSTLTIQRTQQEDSAVYLCASSLVFFWSGYNEQFFGPGTRLTVL.

The chain links TRBV25-1 to TRBJ2-1, with D uncertain. The CDR3 is 13 residues long. Per germline, CDR1 MGHDK and CDR2 SYGVNS. V lost 4 bases to trimming and J lost 3 bases, with 7 bases between them. This CDR3 reads CASSALSYNEQFF. CDR3 bases: TGTGCCAGCAGTGCTCTTAGCTACAATGAGCAGTTCTTC.

This clonotype has a count of ten or more. The chain recombines TRBV7-6 with TRBJ1-6; D perhaps matches TRBD1 (6 bases). Between the trimmed V and J ends, which lost 5 bases and 5 bases, there was a span of 13 bases. The length of the CDR3 is 15 residues. CDR1 is SGHVS and CDR2 is FNYEAQ in the germline V gene. The CDR3 DNA reads as TGTGCCAGCAGCCCACATACAGGGAATAATTCACCCCTCCACTTT. It translates to CASSPHTGNNSPLHF.

The chain carries TRBV5-6 and TRBJ1-2; TRBD1 is a possible D gene (5 bases). V lost 2 bases to trimming and J lost 4 bases, with 12 bases between them. CDR1 is SGHDT and CDR2 is YYEEEE in the germline V gene. The CDR3 extends over 14 amino acids. The CDR3 DNA reads as TGTGCCAGCAGCTTTTTTGGGGGGAGCTATGGCTACACCTTC. Residues: CASSFFGGSYGYTF.

The chain links TRBV7-9 to TRBJ1-2; 9 bases line up with TRBD1. The CDR3 has 13 amino acids. The germline V gene has CDR1 SEHNR and CDR2 FQNEAQ (reference sequence). The junction had 4 bases not matched to a gene; V was cut back by 6 bases and J by 5 bases. Here the CDR3 DNA reads TGTGCCAGCAGTTTCGGACAGGGGTATGGCTACACCTTC. It yields the protein CASSFGQGYGYTF.

In this sample, this clonotype turned up a few times. The rearrangement joins TRBV25-1 to TRBJ1-2, with D hard to call. The V gene lost 5 bases and the J gene lost 0 bases, with 13 bases spanning the gap. Germline lookup yields CDR1 MGHDK and CDR2 SYGVNS. The CDR3 covers 15 residues. The CDR3 loop reads CASSLAGGPNYGYTF. The CDR3 coding sequence is TGTGCCAGCAGTTTGGCTGGCGGTCCTAACTATGGCTACACCTTC.

A few counts support this clonotype. This chain joins TRBV6-4 and TRBJ1-5; D not certain. Per germline, CDR1 MRHNA and CDR2 SNTAGT. This CDR3 region has 15 residues. V shed 5 bases and J shed 0 bases, with 11 bases lying between them. The CDR3 loop reads CASSIDLYSNQPQHF. The DNA for the CDR3 is TGTGCCAGCAGTATAGACCTCTATAGCAATCAGCCCCAGCATTTT.

This clonotype was detected ten times or more. This sequence joins TRBV19 and TRBJ1-5, with TRBD1 identical over 9 bases. V gave up 0 bases and J gave up 7 bases; unmatched junction bases: 10. This CDR3 has 17 amino acids. The germline V gene encodes CDR1 LNHDA and CDR2 SQIVND (reference sequence). In DNA form, the CDR3 reads TGTGCCAGTAGTATAGATTGGGACAGGGTAATTGAGCAGCCCCAGCATTTT. This translates into CASSIDWDRVIEQPQHF.

This clonotype was observed a few times. This may be a read error, as it is one base from a much larger clone. The chain employs TRBV6-4 and TRBJ2-7, with 9 bases identical to TRBD2. The J segment lost 9 bases and the V segment lost 3 bases, leaving 12 bases of the junction unmatched. Germline V gene sequence: CDR1 MRHNA, CDR2 SNTAGT. CDR3 length: 15 amino acids. CDR3 loop: CASSERVAGVHGQYF. The DNA of the CDR3 is TGTGCCAGCAGTGAAAGGGTAGCGGGAGTTCACGGGCAGTACTTC.

Turning to this clonotype: A read error is likely, as this CDR3 ends without the conserved phenylalanine or tryptophan. The J gene is TRBJ2-1, the V gene TRBV24-1; no clear D gene. This CDR3 region has 15 residues. Germline V gene data show CDR1 as KGHDR and CDR2 as SFDVKD. With 11 bases removed from V and 0 bases from J, the gap between germline ends came to 16 bases. The CDR3 region is CAIEGSASSYNEQFC. The CDR3 DNA reads TGTGCCATCGAAGGCTCAGCAAGCTCCTACAATGAGCAGTTCTGC.

A note on this clonotype: A junction end diverges from the germline sequence, so it may reflect a read error. This chain joins TRBV28 and TRBJ2-7; 7 bases agree with TRBD2. CDR3 size: 11 residues. CDR1 and CDR2 from the germline V gene are MDHEN and SYDVKM. The CDR3 sequence is CASSRGVGSFF. CDR3 nucleotide sequence: TGTGCCAGCAGCCGGGGGGTAGGGTCCTTTTTC.

The chain is built from TRBV2 and TRBJ2-3; TRBD2 might be the D (8 bases). Deletions cut 5 bases from V and 0 bases from J, with 18 bases between. The CDR3 runs 17 residues. Germline V gene lookup returns CDR1 SNHLY and CDR2 FYNNEI. CDR3 sequence (DNA): TGTGCCAGCAGTTACCCGGGGGGGACAGCTAGCACAGATACGCAGTATTTT. This translates into CASSYPGGTASTDTQYF.

This clonotype came up many times. The V call is TRBV4-1, the J call TRBJ1-4, with 8 bases matching TRBD1. The junction had 4 bases not matched to a gene; V was cut back by 2 bases and J by 8 bases. Germline loops: CDR1 MGHRA, CDR2 YSYEKL. This CDR3 spans 14 amino acids. CDR3 residues: CASSQRQGKEKLFF. CDR3 DNA sequence: TGCGCCAGCAGCCAACGACAGGGGAAAGAAAAACTGTTTTTT.

This clonotype was seen more than once but under ten times. This chain links TRBV9 with TRBJ2-5, with a weak D call TRBD2 (5 bases). There are 13 residues in the CDR3. CDR1 and CDR2 from the germline V gene are SGDLS and YYNGEE. Trimming shortened V by 3 bases and J by 4 bases, and 10 bases separated the two germline ends. The CDR3 protein is CASSASSTETQYF. In nucleotides, the CDR3 is TGTGCCAGCAGCGCTAGCTCTACAGAGACCCAGTACTTC.

This clonotype is a singleton in its sample. V is TRBV29-1 and J is TRBJ1-1, with 10 bases that match TRBD1. The CDR3 covers 14 residues. CDR1 is SQVTM, CDR2 ANQGSEA, per germline. With V trimmed by 4 bases and J by 5 bases, 7 bases remained unmatched. For the CDR3, the DNA is TGCAGCGTTGCGGGACAGGGGAAACTGACTGAAGCTTTCTTT. Encoded protein: CSVAGQGKLTEAFF.

Remarks on this clonotype: A read error is possible here, since a much larger clone lies one base away. The DNA of the CDR3 is TGTGCCAGCGCTGATCCGGGACACGGAGGTTACAATGGGCAGTTCTTC. Translating it yields CASADPGHGGYNGQFF. This rearrangement joins TRBV9 to TRBJ2-1, with D possibly matching TRBD1 (6 bases). CDR1 is SGDLS and CDR2 is YYNGEE in the germline V gene. CDR3 length: 16 residues.

This clonotype has at least ten counts. The genes are TRBV6-1 and TRBJ2-7; 12 bases agree with TRBD2. Germline CDR1 MNHNS, CDR2 SASEGT. The J segment lost 4 bases and the V segment lost 3 bases, leaving 4 bases of the junction unmatched. The CDR3 extends over 15 amino acids. CDR3 DNA sequence: TGTGCCAGCAGTGACGGACTAGCGGGAATGTACGAGCAGTACTTC. Encoded protein: CASSDGLAGMYEQYF.

The chain joins TRBV3-1 to TRBJ2-7; TRBD2 agrees at 9 bases. Germline V lookup: CDR1 LGHDT, CDR2 YNNKEL (reference sequence). V lost 1 base, J lost 4 bases, and 2 bases stayed unmatched. The length of the CDR3 is 14 residues. This chain's CDR3 is CASSQALAGYEQYF. CDR3 in DNA: TGTGCCAGCAGCCAAGCTCTAGCGGGGTACGAGCAGTACTTC.

At least ten counts were recorded for this clonotype. The chain employs TRBV7-9 and TRBJ2-1; 7 positions match TRBD2. This CDR3 spans 17 amino acids. V was pared by 6 bases and J by 0 bases, with 11 bases of the junction left unmatched. Germline V gene data show CDR1 as SEHNR and CDR2 as FQNEAQ (reference sequence). The CDR3 coding sequence is TGTGCCAGCAGTAAAGATCGGGAGGCCAGCTCCTACAATGAGCAGTTCTTC. Translating gives CASSKDREASSYNEQFF.

This clonotype occurred many times. The chain combines TRBV12-3 or TRBV12-4 with TRBJ2-7; the D gene could be TRBD1 or TRBD2 (5 bases each). The CDR3 extends over 14 amino acids. V was clipped by 5 bases and J by 1 base, with 12 bases between them. The CDR3 region is CASSPGTASYEQYF. The CDR3 region has the DNA TGTGCCAGCAGTCCCGGGACGGCTTCCTACGAGCAGTACTTC.

The CDR3 DNA is TGTGCCACCGGAGACAGATCAAACTCCTACGAGCAGTACTTC. The encoded protein is CATGDRSNSYEQYF. This chain uses TRBV24-1 with TRBJ2-7, with D perhaps matching TRBD1 (5 bases). The CDR3 has 14 residues. Germline CDR1 reads KGHDR; CDR2 reads SFDVKD. The ends were cut back, 9 bases at V and 0 bases at J, with 14 bases in the middle.

The J gene is TRBJ1-1, the V gene TRBV2; D is unresolved. Trimming shortened V by 6 bases and J by 7 bases, and 9 bases separated the two germline ends. Germline V gene data show CDR1 as SNHLY and CDR2 as FYNNEI. The CDR3 totals 11 residues. In nucleotides, the CDR3 is TGTGCCAGCAGATCGGATGGTGAAGCTTTCTTT. It yields the protein CASRSDGEAFF.